These 27 T cell receptor beta chains were all obtained from the same sample, sequenced in a study of graft-versus-host responses after intestinal transplantation. TCRdb's copy holds only in-frame clones and misses some; the assay was immunoSEQ multiplex PCR. The sample contains 60,000 to 75,000 clones, more than 70% of which appear only once. These receptors lack a known antigen. The sample here was unstimulated CD8+ T cells sorted from spleen or lymph node cells, taken before intestinal transplant. These receptor sequences come from a human donor who received an intestinal transplant.

The chain employs TRBV29-1 and TRBJ2-7; 7 nucleotides align to TRBD2. CDR1 is SQVTM, CDR2 ANQGSEA, per germline. J gave up 0 bases and V 4 bases, and 3 bases lay outside the gene matches. The CDR3 has 13 residues. The CDR3 region has the DNA TGCAGCGTTGGTGGGGGGGGCTCCTACGAGCAGTACTTC. Its protein is CSVGGGGSYEQYF.

This clone was counted a single time. CDR3 in DNA: TGCGCCAGCAGCCAAGATTTCGAAGGGGGCGATGAGCAGTTCTTC. It specifies CASSQDFEGGDEQFF. The V gene is TRBV4-1, the J gene TRBJ2-1; 7 nucleotides line up with TRBD1. After removal of 0 bases from V and 8 bases from J, the junction contained 7 bases not matched to a gene. The germline V gene encodes CDR1 MGHRA and CDR2 YSYEKL. This CDR3 comprises 15 residues.

The chain is built from TRBV11-2 and TRBJ2-5, with D perhaps TRBD1 (6 bases). From germline, CDR1 is SGHAT and CDR2 FQNNGV. The CDR3 loop spans 17 amino acids. V was clipped by 6 bases and J by 2 bases, with 22 bases between them. The CDR3 coding sequence is TGTGCCAGCAGGAAGGGGGAAGACGGTCGAGGGCAAGAGACCCAGTACTTC. Translated: CASRKGEDGRGQETQYF.

The rearrangement joins TRBV6-1 to TRBJ2-7; TRBD2 matches 11 bases. CDR1 and CDR2 from the germline V gene are MNHNS and SASEGT. The CDR3 has 14 residues. V was clipped by 6 bases and J by 2 bases; unmatched bases: 3. CDR3 nucleotide sequence: TGTGCCAGCAGAAGACTAGCGGGACCCTACGAGCAGTACTTC. As protein: CASRRLAGPYEQYF.

This chain uses TRBV5-1 with TRBJ2-3; TRBD2 aligns across 8 bases. Germline assignment: CDR1 SGHRS and CDR2 YFSETQ. Trimming at V came to 3 bases and at J to 0 bases, leaving 6 bases not matched to a gene. CDR3 size: 16 residues. The CDR3, as DNA: TGCGCCAGCAGCTCTGGACTAGCAGCTAGCACAGATACGCAGTATTTT. Its protein product is CASSSGLAASTDTQYF.

The chain employs TRBV7-8 and TRBJ2-7; D possibly corresponds to TRBD1 (6 bases). This CDR3 is built from 13 residues. The germline V and J ends were trimmed by 2 bases and 7 bases, with 12 bases remaining between them. Germline-derived CDR1 and CDR2 are SGHVS and FQNEAQ. CDR3 nucleotides: TGTGCCAGCAGCTTACCCCCAGGGGTAGAGCAGTACTTC. It encodes CASSLPPGVEQYF.

The V gene is TRBV10-3, the J gene TRBJ2-7, with 9 bases lining up with TRBD2. V was clipped by 3 bases and J by 0 bases; unmatched bases: 6. The CDR3 sequence is 16 residues long. Germline-derived CDR1 and CDR2 are ENHRY and SYGVKD. In DNA, the CDR3 is TGTGCCATCAGTGAAAGGGCGGGAGGGCCCTCCTACGAGCAGTACTTC. Protein sequence: CAISERAGGPSYEQYF.

V is TRBV2 and J is TRBJ2-2, with a weak D call TRBD2 (5 bases). Germline values: CDR1 SNHLY, CDR2 FYNNEI. V gave up 6 bases and J gave up 1 base, with 15 bases separating them. The CDR3 is 16 amino acids. Written as DNA, the CDR3 is TGTGCCAGCAGCGGTGTACTAGTCCTGAACACCGGGGAGCTGTTTTTT. Its translation is CASSGVLVLNTGELFF.

This sequence joins TRBV4-1 and TRBJ2-1; D gene ambiguous. Trimming removed 0 bases at V and 0 bases at J, with 6 bases between. The germline V gene encodes CDR1 MGHRA and CDR2 YSYEKL. The CDR3 runs 15 residues. CDR3 protein: CASSQDPSSYNEQFF. Here the CDR3 DNA reads TGCGCCAGCAGCCAAGACCCTAGCTCCTACAATGAGCAGTTCTTC.

The chain is built from TRBV15 and TRBJ2-7; 7 bases are a match to TRBD1. The CDR3 is made up of 14 amino acids. Germline trimming cut 5 bases from V and 2 bases from J; bases unmatched to any gene: 6. CDR1 is LNHNV and CDR2 is YYDKDF in the germline V gene (reference sequence). CDR3 protein: CATSPGGMPYEQYF. DNA for the CDR3: TGTGCCACCAGCCCAGGGGGTATGCCCTACGAGCAGTACTTC.

In DNA form, the CDR3 reads TGTGCCAGCAGCTTAGGACCGGAGCTCTACGAGCAGTACTTC. Translation: CASSLGPELYEQYF. The V gene is TRBV7-8, the J gene TRBJ2-7, with no clear D. CDR1 and CDR2 from the germline V gene are SGHVS and FQNEAQ. The CDR3 runs to 14 residues. Trimming took off 1 base at V and 3 bases at J, with 10 bases between the two ends.

V and J are TRBV28 and TRBJ2-4; 13 bases are a match to TRBD2. Trimming removed 5 bases from V and 3 bases from J; junction bases left unmatched: 13. This CDR3 has 19 residues. CDR1 is MDHEN, CDR2 SYDVKM, per germline. The CDR3, as DNA: TGTGCCAGCAGTCCTCCCCGACGACTAGCGGGAGGATTCAAAAACATTCAGTACTTC. Translated, it gives CASSPPRRLAGGFKNIQYF. Full variable domain (rest looked up from reference TRBV28 and TRBJ2-4): DVKVTQSSRYLVKRTGEKVFLECVQDMDHENMFWYRQDPGLGLRLIYFSYDVKMKEKGDIPEGYSVSREKKERFSLILESASTNQTSMYLCASSPPRRLAGGFKNIQYFGAGTRLSVL.

V usage is TRBV27 and J usage is TRBJ2-5; TRBD2 aligns across 8 bases. CDR3 length: 14 amino acids. J was trimmed by 4 bases and V by 5 bases; bases with no gene match: 6. From germline, CDR1 is MNHEY and CDR2 SMNVEV (reference sequence). The DNA of the CDR3 is TGTGCCAGCAGTCTTATCGGGGGGGTAGAGACCCAGTACTTC. Translation gives CASSLIGGVETQYF.

This clone occurred once. This chain joins TRBV27 and TRBJ2-3, with TRBD2 matching over 10 bases. The CDR3 runs to 16 residues. V lost 1 base, J lost 4 bases, and 5 bases stayed unmatched. Germline V gene sequence: CDR1 MNHEY, CDR2 SMNVEV (reference sequence). The CDR3, as DNA: TGTGCCAGCAGTTTATATAGCGGGGGGTACTCAGATACGCAGTATTTT. The encoded protein is CASSLYSGGYSDTQYF.

V and J are TRBV19 and TRBJ1-1; tentative D call: TRBD1 (6 bases). V was shortened by 6 bases and J by 8 bases, with 13 bases between the two germline ends. The CDR3 consists of 12 residues. Germline values: CDR1 LNHDA, CDR2 SQIVND (reference sequence). The CDR3 DNA sequence: TGTGCCAGTAGATGGGGTGGGGGCGAAGCTTTCTTT. Translation: CASRWGGGEAFF.

The chain combines TRBV6-6 with TRBJ1-4; a possible D gene is TRBD1 (6 bases). Trimming cost V 2 bases and J 1 base, with 11 bases left between them. There are 16 residues in the CDR3. CDR1 and CDR2 (germline): MNHNY, SVGAGI (reference sequence). Here the CDR3 DNA reads TGTGCCAGCAGTTACCCAAACAGGGAAACTAATGAAAAACTGTTTTTT. As protein: CASSYPNRETNEKLFF.

This clone showed up just a few times. In DNA form, the CDR3 reads TGTGCCAGCAGCTTCCCGCTTCGGACAGATACGCAGTATTTT. Translated, it gives CASSFPLRTDTQYF. The rearrangement uses TRBV5-4 and TRBJ2-3; D ambiguous. The CDR3 extends over 14 amino acids. Germline CDR1 is SGHNT and CDR2 is YYREEE (reference sequence). Trimming pared 2 bases from V and 3 bases from J, leaving 10 bases between. Complete variable domain (other parts from reference TRBV5-4 and TRBJ2-3): ETGVTQSPTHLIKTRGQQVTLRCSSQSGHNTVSWYQQALGQGPQFIFQYYREEENGRGNFPPRFSGLQFPNYSSELNVNALELDDSALYLCASSFPLRTDTQYFGPGTRLTVL.

This sequence joins TRBV4-2 and TRBJ1-6; 9 bases map to TRBD1. Germline-derived CDR1 and CDR2 are LGHNA and YNFKEQ. Trimming at V came to 2 bases and at J to 10 bases, leaving 9 bases not matched to a gene. This CDR3 comprises 16 residues. The CDR3 region is CASSQQVGQGGSPLHF. The CDR3, as DNA: TGTGCCAGCAGCCAACAGGTGGGACAGGGAGGGTCACCCCTCCACTTT.

J is TRBJ2-7 and V is TRBV2, with no clear D. The CDR3 has 12 residues. Trimming stripped 5 bases from V and 12 bases from J, with 17 bases between. Germline V gene sequence: CDR1 SNHLY, CDR2 FYNNEI. This chain's CDR3 is CASSHRHLRWYF. The DNA for the CDR3 is TGTGCCAGCAGTCACCGACACCTAAGATGGTACTTC.

The chain uses TRBV6-1 and TRBJ2-3; 7 bases agree with TRBD1. This CDR3 comprises 18 residues. Germline V gene sequence: CDR1 MNHNS, CDR2 SASEGT. With V trimmed by 4 bases and J by 0 bases, 13 bases remained unmatched. The CDR3 DNA is TGTGCCAGCAGTGGAGCCGTACAGGGGCCCTTCAGCACAGATACGCAGTATTTT. This gives the protein CASSGAVQGPFSTDTQYF.

This clone came up once. At one boundary the junction diverges from the germline segment, which might be a read error. The chain recombines TRBV7-7 with TRBJ2-7, with TRBD1 matching over 11 bases. This CDR3 contains 17 residues. CDR1 is SSHAT, CDR2 FNYEAQ, per germline (reference sequence). The CDR3 DNA follows: TGTGCTAGCAGCTTAGGAGGGTGGGGACAGGGGGGCTACGAGCAGTACTTC. The encoded protein is CASSLGGWGQGGYEQYF.

This chain joins TRBV4-1 and TRBJ2-1; TRBD2 is a possible D gene (5 bases). V was trimmed by 1 base and J by 8 bases, leaving 15 bases between them. Germline V gene lookup returns CDR1 MGHRA and CDR2 YSYEKL. This CDR3 contains 15 residues. The CDR3 DNA sequence: TGCGCCAGCAGCCAAGGGGCTAGCCTCGTGGATGAGCAGTTCTTC. It is translated as CASSQGASLVDEQFF.

This clone was seen just once. The rearrangement joins TRBV4-2 to TRBJ2-1; 8 nucleotides match TRBD2. CDR1 LGHNA and CDR2 YNFKEQ come from the germline V gene. This CDR3 is 15 amino acids long. V shed 4 bases, J shed 0 bases, and the junction held 2 bases outside the gene matches. The chain's CDR3 is CASSPREGSYNEQFF. The CDR3 DNA sequence: TGTGCCAGCAGCCCCCGGGAGGGCTCCTACAATGAGCAGTTCTTC.

The V call is TRBV18, the J call TRBJ2-1, with a possible D match to TRBD1 (5 bases). The length of the CDR3 is 17 residues. V lost 2 bases, J lost 5 bases, and 19 bases lay in between. CDR1 and CDR2 (germline): KGHSH, LQKENI. In DNA, the CDR3 is TGTGCCAGCTCACCAATTCGAAACCAGGGCCCTAACAATGAGCAGTTCTTC. Its protein product is CASSPIRNQGPNNEQFF.

V usage is TRBV2 and J usage is TRBJ2-3; the D gene is possibly TRBD1 (5 bases). Germline CDR1 is SNHLY and CDR2 is FYNNEI. This CDR3 comprises 13 residues. The ends were cut back, 3 bases at V and 4 bases at J, with 8 bases in the middle. Here the CDR3 reads CASSDPTADTQYF. DNA of the CDR3: TGTGCCAGCAGTGACCCGACAGCAGATACGCAGTATTTT.

The chain recombines TRBV7-2 with TRBJ1-1; maybe TRBD1 (6 bases). The CDR3 sequence is 13 residues long. Trimming removed 5 bases at V and 10 bases at J, with 17 bases between. Germline values: CDR1 SGHTA, CDR2 FQGNSA. CDR3 amino acids: CASSQITGNLAFF. The CDR3 region has the DNA TGTGCCAGCAGCCAGATTACAGGGAATCTAGCTTTCTTT.

The rearrangement joins TRBV6-5 to TRBJ2-3, with 14 bases that match TRBD2. The CDR3 runs to 16 residues. Trimming cost V 2 bases and J 5 bases; bases outside gene matches: 3. CDR1 and CDR2 (germline): MNHEY, SVGAGI. The CDR3 DNA reads as TGTGCCAGCAGTTACGGGACTAGCGGGAGTAGAGATACGCAGTATTTT. It codes for CASSYGTSGSRDTQYF.